This TCR beta chain originates from a study of OX40 agonist ivuxolimab in advanced cancers. Trimming removed 5 bases at V and 5 bases at J, with 12 bases between. Germline V gives CDR1 LNHDA, CDR2 SQIVND (reference sequence). CDR3 length: 13 residues. As regards this clone: What it binds is not known.

Study observations and caveats: At 0.1 to 3.0 mg/kg, CD4+ and CD8+ blood T cells expanded clonally by week 6.

Libraries were prepared by immunoSEQ multiplex PCR; TCRdb keeps only in-frame clonotypes and omits some of them. The sample yields nearly 80,000 clones, around 92% seen once. The clonotype was recovered from an adult with an advanced solid tumor such as melanoma, head and neck, liver or kidney cancer. The sequencing here drew on CD4+ or CD8+ T cells sorted from blood, taken in a trial of the OX40 agonist ivuxolimab. The chain employs TRBV19 and TRBJ2-5; D possibly uses TRBD1 or TRBD2 (6 bases each). CDR3 in DNA: TGTGCCAGTAGTTGGGGGGCGCGGGAGACCCAGTACTTC. Translating gives CASSWGARETQYF.